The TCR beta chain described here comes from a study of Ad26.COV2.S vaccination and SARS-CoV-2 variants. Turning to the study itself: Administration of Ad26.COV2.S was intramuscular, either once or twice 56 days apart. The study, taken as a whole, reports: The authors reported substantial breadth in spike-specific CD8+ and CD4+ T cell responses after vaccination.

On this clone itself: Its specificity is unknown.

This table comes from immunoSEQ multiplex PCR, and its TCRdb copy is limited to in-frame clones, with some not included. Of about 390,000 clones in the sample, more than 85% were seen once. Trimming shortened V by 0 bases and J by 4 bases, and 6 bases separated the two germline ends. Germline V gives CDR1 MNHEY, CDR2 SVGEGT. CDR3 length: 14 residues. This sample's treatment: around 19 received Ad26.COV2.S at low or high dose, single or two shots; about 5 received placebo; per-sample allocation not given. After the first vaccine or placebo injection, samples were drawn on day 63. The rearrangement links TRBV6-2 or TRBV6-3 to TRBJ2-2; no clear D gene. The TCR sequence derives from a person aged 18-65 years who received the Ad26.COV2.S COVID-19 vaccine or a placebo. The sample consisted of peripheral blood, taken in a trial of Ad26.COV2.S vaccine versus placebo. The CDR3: CASSYSAGTGELFF. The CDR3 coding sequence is TGTGCCAGCAGTTACTCGGCCGGCACCGGGGAGCTGTTTTTT.